This is a list of T cell receptor beta chains from one sample in a study of blood T cell repertoires in COVID-19. TCRdb keeps only in-frame clones here, not all; method: immunoSEQ multiplex PCR. The sample holds around 82,000 clones; 90% are singletons and the top ten take 6.9%. Sequencing was carried out using peripheral blood. These receptor sequences come from a human donor in a cohort sampled during active COVID-19. Each CDR3 is given with its conserved first and last residue. The D gene is left open where the match is weak. Expanded clones get a size class; other rows say once, few or many, or leave the size out.

d_call j_call clone_size v_call cdr3_nt cdr3_aa
TRBD1 TRBJ1-4 - TRBV5-1 TGCGCCAGCAGCCCAGGACAGGGGGCCGAAAAACTGTTTTTT CASSPGQGAEKLFF
- TRBJ1-4 - TRBV28 TGTGCCAGCAGTATCCGGGCGGGGGGGGAGAAACTGTTTTTT CASSIRAGGEKLFF
TRBD1 TRBJ2-2 - TRBV5-4 TGTGCCAGCACGGGACAGGGGTACACCGGGGAGCTGTTTTTT CASTGQGYTGELFF
- TRBJ2-7 - TRBV19 TGTGCCAGTAGGCGGGCGGGTCCCGCCCAGACGAGGCAGTACTTC CASRRAGPAQTRQYF
TRBD1 TRBJ1-1 few TRBV10-1 TGCGCCAGCAGTGAGGGGACAGGAACTGAAGCTTTCTTT CASSEGTGTEAFF
- TRBJ2-7 - TRBV10-2 TGCGCCAGCACCGACAGATCCTCCTACGAGCAGTACTTC CASTDRSSYEQYF
- TRBJ2-1 - TRBV5-1 TGCGCCAGCGGTCCCCCCCATCCGGGGGAAGAGCAGTTCTTC CASGPPHPGEEQFF
TRBD2 TRBJ2-5 - TRBV29-1 TGCAGCGTTGAAACCCTAGCGGGGGAGACCCAGTACTTC CSVETLAGETQYF
TRBD1 TRBJ1-2 - TRBV6-2/TRBV6-3 TGTGCCAGCAGTTCAACCGGGACAGGCTATGGCTACACCTTC CASSSTGTGYGYTF
TRBD2 TRBJ2-1 - TRBV5-1 TGCGCCAGCAGCATGGGACTAGCGGGCCTCTACAATGAGCAGTTCTTC CASSMGLAGLYNEQFF
TRBD1 TRBJ1-2 - TRBV6-5 TGTGCCAGCAGTTACCGGACAGGAGACTATGGCTACACCTTC CASSYRTGDYGYTF
- TRBJ2-1 - TRBV7-7 TGTGCCAGCAGCTTAGCGGGACTTGCCGACAATGAGCAGTTCTTC CASSLAGLADNEQFF
- TRBJ1-1 - TRBV7-9 TGTGCCAGCAGCCCCGGGGTGGGGGGGGCGACGAACACTGAAGCTTTCTTT CASSPGVGGATNTEAFF
TRBD1 TRBJ1-2 - TRBV19 TGTGCCAGTAGTATGGGACAGGGCGTGTATGGCTACACCTTC CASSMGQGVYGYTF
TRBD1 TRBJ1-2 - TRBV6-2/TRBV6-3 TGTGCCAGCAGTTACTCGAGGACAGGGGGGAGCTATGGCTACACCTTC CASSYSRTGGSYGYTF
- TRBJ1-5 - TRBV7-8 TGTGCCAGCAGCACGGGGTCTTCGGATCAGCCCCAGCATTTT CASSTGSSDQPQHF
TRBD2 TRBJ2-5 - TRBV7-8 TGTGCCAGCAGCTTGTCCCCTTCTAGCGGGGGGGGGTTCGGAACCCAGTACTTC CASSLSPSSGGGFGTQYF
- TRBJ1-1 - TRBV6-4 TGTGCCAGCAGGGTAAACATGAACACTGAAGCTTTCTTT CASRVNMNTEAFF
TRBD2 TRBJ2-3 - TRBV5-1 TGCGCCAGCAGCTCGGGACTAGCGGGGGGGTCTAGCACAGATACGCAGTATTTT CASSSGLAGGSSTDTQYF
- TRBJ2-1 - TRBV7-2 TGTGCCAGCAGCCTGGTCCGAGGGTCCCACGTAGAGCAGTTCTTC CASSLVRGSHVEQFF
TRBD2 TRBJ2-7 - TRBV6-4 TGTGCCAGCAGTGAATTAGCGGGGTGGGAGCAGTACTTC CASSELAGWEQYF
- TRBJ2-5 - TRBV28 TGTGCCAGCACCACTCCGGGGAAAGAGACCCAGTACTTC CASTTPGKETQYF
- TRBJ2-1 - TRBV29-1 TGCAGCTTAACACTGACTTACAATGAGCAGTTCTTC CSLTLTYNEQFF